Below are 3 T cell receptor beta chains sequenced from a single sample in a study of CD8 T cells in Susac syndrome. Random hexamers primed reverse transcription of about 0.5 to 1 ug RNA. TCRdb ran MiXCR on the immunoSEQ multiplex PCR reads and lists one entry per CDR3 protein. This repertoire shows roughly 180,000 distinct CDR3 sequences, around 94% found once; its top ten account for 0.099%. Sequencing input: CD4+ T cells from PBMCs. The receptors were sampled from a human donor with Susac syndrome.

The J gene is TRBJ1-5, the V gene TRBV20-1; D not certain. The germline V gene encodes CDR1 DFQATT and CDR2 SNEGSKA (reference sequence). The CDR3 sequence is 12 residues long. The germline V and J ends were trimmed by 3 bases and 4 bases, with 7 bases remaining between them. CDR3 DNA sequence: TGCAGTGCTAGGACGGTAAATCAGCCCCAGCATTTT. Translated, it gives CSARTVNQPQHF.

In its sample, this clonotype was seen once. This chain uses TRBV3-1 with TRBJ1-4; weak D call: TRBD1 (6 bases). Germline V gives CDR1 LGHDT, CDR2 YNNKEL (reference sequence). V was clipped by 0 bases and J by 5 bases, with 22 bases between them. CDR3 length: 19 amino acids. CDR3 amino acids: CASSQDQRGHGSENEKLFF. Written as DNA, the CDR3 is TGTGCCAGCAGCCAAGATCAGAGGGGACACGGCTCGGAGAATGAAAAACTGTTTTTT.

The chain couples TRBV5-8 to TRBJ2-5, with TRBD2 matching over 14 bases. The V gene's germline CDR1 is SGHTS and CDR2 YDEGEE. This CDR3 has 16 residues. The V and J ends lost 4 bases and 5 bases, in that order; junction bases with no gene match: 7. The CDR3 loop reads CASSLGTSGGLETQYF. In nucleotides, the CDR3 is TGTGCCAGCAGCCTCGGGACTAGCGGGGGCCTCGAGACCCAGTACTTC.